This TCR beta chain was profiled in a study of post-analysis software for immune sequencing data. Across the study: Patients with relapsing-remitting, secondary progressive and progressive-relapsing multiple sclerosis courses were all represented. Points from the study as a whole: F measure showed strong co-clustering of same-batch samples. Included in a set of five TRBV segments more frequent in patients than controls were TRBV5-6, TRBV5-1 and TRBV20-1.

V lost 10 bases and J 8 bases, leaving 14 bases between the germline ends. This CDR3 region has 11 residues. Germline-derived CDR1 and CDR2 are MNHEY and SMNVEV (reference sequence). Remarks on this clonotype: Its antigen is unidentified.

Unique-molecular-identifier-tagged TCR beta cDNA libraries were used. The authors obtained roughly 500,000 cDNA molecules from approximately 0.95 to 9.8 million T cells. TCRdb independently ran MiXCR on the PCR reads; one entry per CDR3 protein. The table includes approximately 400,000 distinct CDR3 sequences, about a third detected once. J is TRBJ1-2 and V is TRBV27; D is perhaps TRBD1 (6 bases). Sequenced: blood. The clonotype originates from a girl aged 5-17 years with multiple sclerosis. Written as DNA, the CDR3 is TGTGCCACCCTAGCGGGGGGCGGCTACACCTTC. Translation gives CATLAGGGYTF.